The entry below describes one T cell receptor beta chain. Its antigen target is currently unknown. Base qualities are not at hand, and no much larger clone is one base apart. The data stem from a study of blood T cell repertoires in COVID-19 (dated by TCRdb to the early 2020s). About the full investigation: The collaborator samples originated in the United States, Italy and Spain and spanned the acute and convalescent phases of COVID-19. The repertoires were released in a freely available public database intended as a resource for research on the immune response to SARS-CoV-2. The material from the prospective study consisted of cDNA or gDNA derived from T cells, B-cell-depleted T cells, or PBMCs. Where available, HLA class I and class II types were taken from metadata supplied by the sample provider and were not determined by assay-based typing. Deeply sampled blood TCRbeta repertoires from subjects exposed to, actively infected with, or recovered from COVID-19 were included in the dataset. The samples were drawn from two sources: the first 160 participants of the ongoing ImmuneRACE study, and 1,200 or so subjects contributed by 6 global collaborators. The sample metadata nearly always contained a de-identified subject ID, COVID-19 status, age in years and sex. What the work shows at the level of the full study, not this receptor alone: How much clinical and demographic metadata was included differed by source and by participant, and the metadata was provided uncurated.

Samples from volunteer blood donors who had recovered from COVID-19 were contributed by a second Seattle source. Whole blood was collected in K2EDTA tubes by collaborating institutions according to the institutions' own protocols. For TCRbeta analysis, collaborators shipped samples as frozen whole blood, isolated PBMCs, or DNA extracted from either of those sample types. TCRbeta CDR3 regions were amplified from genomic DNA by means of the immunoSEQ Assay, a bias-controlled multiplex PCR. In the source study's methods: The number of nucleated cells in each sample was estimated from the amplification of reference gene primers within the assay. Sequence reads were collapsed and filtered to measure the absolute abundance of every unique TCRbeta CDR3 rearrangement. For each sample, productive Simpson clonality was calculated as the square root of Simpson's diversity index across productive rearrangements. Here the immuneACCESS table is served through TCRdb, limited to in-frame sequences with V and J called. Missing clones are a known gap in these copies; in checked studies unresolved V genes cover under half, and the rest lacks a known reason. The V and J calls and clone size come from that table; D and trimming were worked out from the DNA. Present in this sample are about 300,000 clones, approximately 90% of which were seen just once. The ten most abundant clones make up 5.5% to 8.5% of the sample.

Reading from cysteine to phenylalanine, the CDR3 counts 14 amino acids. Solely the CDR3 DNA is kept, with 42 bases framed from the first base. V is clipped by 4 bases and J by 1 base, and the sequence between their germline boundaries is 10 bases long. CDR1 and CDR2 are read off the germline V gene (reference sequence) as LGHDT and YNNKEL. The specimen sequenced was peripheral blood. The clonotype was recovered from a woman in her thirties who had recovered from COVID-19. The rearranged chain carries TRBV3-1 (or the pseudogene TRBV3-2) and TRBJ1-1, with no D gene named confidently. This receptor has the CDR3 CASSPMVRNTEAFF. The base sequence is TGTGCCAGCAGCCCGATGGTGAGGAACACTGAAGCTTTCTTT.